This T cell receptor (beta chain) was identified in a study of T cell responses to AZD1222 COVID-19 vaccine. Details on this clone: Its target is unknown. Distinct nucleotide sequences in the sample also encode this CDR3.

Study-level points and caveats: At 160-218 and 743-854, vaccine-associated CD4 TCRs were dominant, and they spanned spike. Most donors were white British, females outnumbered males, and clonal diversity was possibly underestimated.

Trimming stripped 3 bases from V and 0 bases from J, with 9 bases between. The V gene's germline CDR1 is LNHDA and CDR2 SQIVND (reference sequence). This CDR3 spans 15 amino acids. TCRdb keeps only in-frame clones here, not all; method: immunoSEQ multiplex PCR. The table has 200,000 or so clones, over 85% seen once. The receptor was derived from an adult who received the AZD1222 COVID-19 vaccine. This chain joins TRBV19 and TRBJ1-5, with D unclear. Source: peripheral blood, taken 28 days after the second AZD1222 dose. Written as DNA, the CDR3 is TGTGCCAGTAGTATTGGGCAGTATAGCAATCAGCCCCAGCATTTT. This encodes CASSIGQYSNQPQHF.